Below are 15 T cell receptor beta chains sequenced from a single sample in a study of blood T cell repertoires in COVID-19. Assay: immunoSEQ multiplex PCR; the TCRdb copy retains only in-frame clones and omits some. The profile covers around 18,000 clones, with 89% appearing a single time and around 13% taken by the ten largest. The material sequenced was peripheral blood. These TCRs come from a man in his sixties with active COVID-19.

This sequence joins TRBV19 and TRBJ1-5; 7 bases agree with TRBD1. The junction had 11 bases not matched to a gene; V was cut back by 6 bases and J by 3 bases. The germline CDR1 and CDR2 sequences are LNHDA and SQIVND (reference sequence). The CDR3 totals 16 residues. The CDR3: CASSPGGQLYNQPQHF. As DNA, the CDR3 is TGTGCCAGTAGCCCCGGGGGACAGCTATACAATCAGCCCCAGCATTTT.

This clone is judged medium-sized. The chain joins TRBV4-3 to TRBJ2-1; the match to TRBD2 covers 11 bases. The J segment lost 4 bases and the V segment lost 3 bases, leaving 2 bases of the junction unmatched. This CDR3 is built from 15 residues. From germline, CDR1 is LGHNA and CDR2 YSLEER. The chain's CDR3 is CASSQTSGAYNEQFF. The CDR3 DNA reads TGCGCCAGCAGCCAGACTAGCGGGGCTTACAATGAGCAGTTCTTC.

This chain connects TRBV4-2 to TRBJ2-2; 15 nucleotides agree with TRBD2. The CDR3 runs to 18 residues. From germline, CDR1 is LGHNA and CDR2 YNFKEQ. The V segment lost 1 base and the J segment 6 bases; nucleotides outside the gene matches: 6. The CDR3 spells CASSQGPGLAGGPGELFF. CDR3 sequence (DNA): TGTGCCAGCAGCCAAGGGCCAGGACTAGCGGGGGGGCCCGGGGAGCTGTTTTTT.

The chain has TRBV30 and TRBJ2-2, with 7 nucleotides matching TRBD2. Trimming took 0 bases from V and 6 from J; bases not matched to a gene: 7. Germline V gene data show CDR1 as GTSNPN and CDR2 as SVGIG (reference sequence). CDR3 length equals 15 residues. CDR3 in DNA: TGTGCCTGGAGTGTAGGCAGGGCGGGGGCCGGGGAGCTGTTTTTT. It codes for CAWSVGRAGAGELFF.

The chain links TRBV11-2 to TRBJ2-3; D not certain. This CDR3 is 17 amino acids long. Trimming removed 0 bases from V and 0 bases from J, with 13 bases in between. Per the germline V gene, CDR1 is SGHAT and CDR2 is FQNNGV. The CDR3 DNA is TGTGCCAGCAGCTTAGATCCGCAGGCAACTAGCACAGATACGCAGTATTTT. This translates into CASSLDPQATSTDTQYF.

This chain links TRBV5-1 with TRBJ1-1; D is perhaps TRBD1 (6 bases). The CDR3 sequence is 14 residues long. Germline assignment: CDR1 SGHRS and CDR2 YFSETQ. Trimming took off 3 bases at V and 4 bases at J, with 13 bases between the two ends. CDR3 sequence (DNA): TGCGCCAGCAGCTCCTTCAGGGGTTCCACTGAAGCTTTCTTT. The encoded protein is CASSSFRGSTEAFF.

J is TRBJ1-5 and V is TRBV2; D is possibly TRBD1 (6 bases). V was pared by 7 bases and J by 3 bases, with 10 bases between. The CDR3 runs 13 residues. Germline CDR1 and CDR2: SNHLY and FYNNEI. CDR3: CASKQGANQPQHF. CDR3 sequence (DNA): TGTGCCAGCAAACAGGGTGCCAATCAGCCCCAGCATTTT.

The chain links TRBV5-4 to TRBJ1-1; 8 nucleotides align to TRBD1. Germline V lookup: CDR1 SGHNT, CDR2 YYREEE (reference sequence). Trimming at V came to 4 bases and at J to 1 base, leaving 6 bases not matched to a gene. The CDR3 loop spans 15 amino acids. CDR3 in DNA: TGTGCCAGCAGCCCTAGGACAGGGCAGAACACTGAAGCTTTCTTT. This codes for CASSPRTGQNTEAFF.

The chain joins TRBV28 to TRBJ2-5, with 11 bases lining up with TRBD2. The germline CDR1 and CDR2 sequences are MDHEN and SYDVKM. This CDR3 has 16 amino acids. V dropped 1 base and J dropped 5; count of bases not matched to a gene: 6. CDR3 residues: CASSLFPTSGEETQYF. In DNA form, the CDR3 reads TGTGCCAGCAGTTTATTCCCGACTAGCGGGGAGGAGACCCAGTACTTC.

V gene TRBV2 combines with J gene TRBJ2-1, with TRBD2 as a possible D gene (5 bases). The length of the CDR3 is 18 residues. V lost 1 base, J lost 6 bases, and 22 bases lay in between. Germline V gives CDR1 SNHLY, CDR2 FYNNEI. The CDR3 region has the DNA TGTGCCAGCAGTGAAGGGCTACGTGGACTTCCTTTAGGCAATGAGCAGTTCTTC. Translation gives CASSEGLRGLPLGNEQFF.

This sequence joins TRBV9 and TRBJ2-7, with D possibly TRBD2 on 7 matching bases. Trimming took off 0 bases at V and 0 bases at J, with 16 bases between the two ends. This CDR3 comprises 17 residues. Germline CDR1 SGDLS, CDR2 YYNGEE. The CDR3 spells CASSVEQGGGSSYEQYF. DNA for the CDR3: TGTGCCAGCAGCGTAGAACAGGGCGGGGGAAGCTCCTACGAGCAGTACTTC.

CDR3 in DNA: TGTGCCAGCAGCTTAGGCCAGGGGAGCGGCTACACCTTC. It encodes CASSLGQGSGYTF. The V gene is TRBV11-2, the J gene TRBJ1-2; possibly TRBD1 for D (6 bases). This CDR3 has 13 residues. Trimming left V 1 base short and J 8 bases short, with 11 bases between. The germline V gene has CDR1 SGHAT and CDR2 FQNNGV.

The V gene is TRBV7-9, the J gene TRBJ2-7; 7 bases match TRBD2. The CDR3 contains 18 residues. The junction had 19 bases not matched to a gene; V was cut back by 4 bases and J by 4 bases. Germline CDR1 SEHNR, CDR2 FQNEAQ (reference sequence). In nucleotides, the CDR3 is TGTGCCAGCAGCTACTACCGGACTAGTTGGCCCCCCTTTTACGAGCAGTACTTC. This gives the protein CASSYYRTSWPPFYEQYF.

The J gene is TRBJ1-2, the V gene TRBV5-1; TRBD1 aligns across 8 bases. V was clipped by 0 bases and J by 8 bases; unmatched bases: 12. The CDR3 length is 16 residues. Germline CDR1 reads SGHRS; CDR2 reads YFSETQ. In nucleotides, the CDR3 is TGCGCCAGCAGCTTGGTTAGTACCGGGACAGGCCTCGGCTACACCTTC. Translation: CASSLVSTGTGLGYTF. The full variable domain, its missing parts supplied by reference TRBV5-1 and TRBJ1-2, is KAGVTQTPRYLIKTRGQQVTLSCSPISGHRSVSWYQQTPGQGLQFLFEYFSETQRNKGNFPGRFSGRQFSNSRSEMNVSTLELGDSALYLCASSLVSTGTGLGYTFGSGTRLTVV.

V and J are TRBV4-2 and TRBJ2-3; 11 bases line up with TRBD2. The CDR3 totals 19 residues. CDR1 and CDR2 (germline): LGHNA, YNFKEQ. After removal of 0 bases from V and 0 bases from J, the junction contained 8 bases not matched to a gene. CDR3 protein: CASSQDEASGGSSTDTQYF. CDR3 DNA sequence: TGTGCCAGCAGCCAAGATGAGGCTAGCGGGGGGTCTAGCACAGATACGCAGTATTTT.